A single sample is the source of the 25 T cell receptor beta chains below, sequenced in a study of T-cell reconstitution after alpha-beta-depleted transplantation in children (dated by TCRdb to the mid-2010s). The receptor library was made with PCR. TCRdb records Illumina HiSeq 2500 as the sequencer. TCR libraries were prepared with molecular barcoding, using unique molecular identifiers to normalize TCRbeta repertoire quantification. Through fastp at Q25 and MiXCR, TCRdb rebuilt clones from the public reads, retaining in-frame beta chains. Rows are unified per CDR3 protein, each entry keeping the most common DNA and genes. The sample table contains roughly 790,000 distinct CDR3 sequences; only one count was recorded for 15% to 20% of them. Roughly 5% of the sample goes to the ten largest clones. The sample's treatment or condition, from its label and the paper: allogeneic hematopoietic cell transplantation with graft depleted of TCRalphabeta T cells and CD19 B cells.

The starting material was PBMCs, mostly from graft donor cells, obtained 360 days after TCRalphabeta/CD19-depleted stem cell transplant. The source of these receptors is a male patient aged 10-17 years who had a stem cell transplant for acute lymphoblastic leukemia, so the T cells may come from the graft donor.

This chain connects TRBV6-5 to TRBJ2-7; 7 bases map to TRBD2. Germline V CDR1 and CDR2: MNHEY, SVGAGI. The CDR3 loop spans 17 amino acids. J gave up 3 bases and V 3 bases, and 14 bases lay outside the gene matches. The CDR3 DNA is TGTGCCAGCAGTTATTTCGCTCCGGGACTATCCTACTACGAGCAGTACTTC. It codes for CASSYFAPGLSYYEQYF.

The rearrangement links TRBV2 to TRBJ2-3; D is unclear. Trimming removed 4 bases at V and 1 base at J, with 9 bases between. The germline gives CDR1 SNHLY, CDR2 FYNNEI. This CDR3 has 14 residues. The CDR3 DNA follows: TGTGCCAGCAGTGGCCCCCGGGGCACAGATACGCAGTATTTT. Protein: CASSGPRGTDTQYF.

The genes are TRBV7-2 and TRBJ2-5; 7 positions agree with TRBD2. After removal of 2 bases from V and 2 bases from J, the junction contained 8 bases not matched to a gene. This CDR3 is built from 16 residues. CDR1 is SGHTA, CDR2 FQGNSA, per germline. The CDR3 region is CASSLRIRGGQETQYF. The CDR3 nucleotides read TGTGCCAGCAGCTTAAGGATTCGCGGGGGACAAGAGACCCAGTACTTC.

A few counts support this clonotype. The gene calls are TRBV7-9 and TRBJ1-1; 7 bases align to TRBD1. V gave up 5 bases and J gave up 5 bases; unmatched junction bases: 8. This CDR3 contains 14 residues. Germline V gene lookup returns CDR1 SEHNR and CDR2 FQNEAQ (reference sequence). The CDR3 nucleotides read TGTGCCAGCAGCGGGACAGCCATCTTGACTGAAGCTTTCTTT. Translated: CASSGTAILTEAFF.

In this sample, this clonotype turned up a few times. CDR3 amino acids: CSVTGTGYNEQFF. CDR3 bases: TGCAGCGTTACCGGGACAGGTTACAATGAGCAGTTCTTC. The V and J genes are TRBV29-1 and TRBJ2-1, with TRBD1 matching over 8 bases. The CDR3 length is 13 residues. The ends lost 5 bases at V and 4 bases at J; junction bases unmatched: 4. The germline CDR1 and CDR2 sequences are SQVTM and ANQGSEA.

The chain combines TRBV2 with TRBJ2-3, with 14 bases that match TRBD2. The V and J ends lost 6 bases and 5 bases, in that order; junction bases with no gene match: 7. Germline V gene data show CDR1 as SNHLY and CDR2 as FYNNEI. The CDR3 length is 16 residues. CDR3 region: CASRGFGLAGGDTQYF. CDR3 sequence (DNA): TGTGCCAGCAGAGGATTCGGACTAGCGGGAGGAGATACGCAGTATTTT.

This clonotype was seen more than once but under ten times. The chain employs TRBV10-3 and TRBJ2-2; 11 bases map to TRBD2. The V segment lost 5 bases and the J segment 7 bases; nucleotides outside the gene matches: 3. Germline CDR1 and CDR2: ENHRY and SYGVKD. The CDR3 consists of 14 residues. The CDR3 spells CAISLAGGHGELFF. The CDR3 nucleotides read TGTGCCATCAGTTTAGCGGGAGGGCACGGGGAGCTGTTTTTT.

CDR3 bases: TGTGCCAGCAGTCACCCTCCAGGACTGGCCGGGGAGCTGTTTTTT. Translating gives CASSHPPGLAGELFF. This chain uses TRBV12-3 or TRBV12-4 with TRBJ2-2; D is possibly TRBD2 (5 bases). The CDR3 contains 15 residues. V was clipped by 5 bases and J by 6 bases, with 16 bases between them.

The rearrangement joins TRBV12-5 to TRBJ1-6, with D possibly being TRBD1 (6 bases). This CDR3 has 15 amino acids. Trimming removed 3 bases at V and 3 bases at J, with 9 bases between. Germline lookup yields CDR1 LGHNT and CDR2 FRNRAP. In DNA, the CDR3 is TGTGCTAGTGGTTTTTCGGGACACTATAATTCACCCCTCCACTTT. Protein sequence: CASGFSGHYNSPLHF.

This clonotype came up a few times. This chain links TRBV20-1 with TRBJ2-7; 13 bases match TRBD2. V shed 1 base and J 5 bases; nucleotides not matched to a gene: 5. Looked up from germline, CDR1 is DFQATT and CDR2 is SNEGSKA (reference sequence). This CDR3 contains 15 residues. The CDR3 sequence: CSARARTSGRDEQYF. The DNA of the CDR3 is TGCAGTGCTAGAGCCCGGACTAGCGGGAGAGACGAGCAGTACTTC.

The chain links TRBV4-1 to TRBJ2-7; no reliable D call. The CDR3 is 17 residues long. CDR1 and CDR2 (germline): MGHRA, YSYEKL. V gave up 4 bases and J gave up 3 bases, with 22 bases separating them. The CDR3 sequence is CASSLGKGIAGLYEQYF. CDR3 in DNA: TGCGCCAGCAGCCTGGGAAAAGGGATTGCCGGCCTCTACGAGCAGTACTTC.

The chain employs TRBV6-5 and TRBJ1-1; D gene ambiguous. The CDR3 loop spans 15 amino acids. Per germline, CDR1 MNHEY and CDR2 SVGAGI. V dropped 3 bases and J dropped 0 bases, with 11 bases sitting between them. The CDR3 loop reads CASSYTPEMNTEAFF. CDR3 sequence (DNA): TGTGCCAGCAGTTATACTCCGGAGATGAACACTGAAGCTTTCTTT.

The chain is built from TRBV7-3 and TRBJ1-1, with no clear D. This CDR3 spans 13 amino acids. V was pared by 2 bases and J by 3 bases, with 7 bases between. Germline assignment: CDR1 SGHTA and CDR2 FQGTGA. In DNA, the CDR3 is TGTGCCAGCAGCTTAGGATGGCACACTGAAGCTTTCTTT. Translating it yields CASSLGWHTEAFF.

The rearrangement joins TRBV5-4 to TRBJ2-3; D remains ambiguous. The CDR3 is made up of 15 amino acids. In germline, CDR1 is SGHNT, CDR2 YYREEE (reference sequence). V lost 4 bases to trimming and J lost 2 bases, with 14 bases between them. The CDR3 nucleotides read TGTGCCAGCAGCCGTACTGGGGATATCACAGATACGCAGTATTTT. It is translated as CASSRTGDITDTQYF.

The CDR3 is CASSIVGGFSYEQYF. CDR3 sequence (DNA): TGTGCCAGTAGTATAGTTGGGGGGTTCTCCTACGAGCAGTACTTC. The chain carries TRBV19 and TRBJ2-7; D perhaps matches TRBD2 (6 bases). The CDR3 runs 15 residues. Germline CDR1 and CDR2: LNHDA and SQIVND (reference sequence). Trimming left V 1 base short and J 0 bases short, with 10 bases between. The full variable domain, completed using reference TRBV19 and TRBJ2-7, is DGGITQSPKYLFRKEGQNVTLSCEQNLNHDAMYWYRQDPGQGLRLIYYSQIVNDFQKGDIAEGYSVSREKKESFPLTVTSAQKNPTAFYLCASSIVGGFSYEQYFGPGTRLTVT.

A few counts support this clonotype. The chain recombines TRBV5-1 with TRBJ2-2, with 8 bases matching TRBD2. The germline CDR1 and CDR2 sequences are SGHRS and YFSETQ. Unmatched junction bases numbered 3, after V lost 2 bases and J lost 3 bases. The CDR3 consists of 15 residues. CDR3 sequence reads: CASSFGGAHTGELFF. CDR3 coding DNA: TGCGCCAGCAGCTTCGGGGGGGCCCACACCGGGGAGCTGTTTTTT.

This clonotype was found a few times. The chain employs TRBV19 and TRBJ2-1, with TRBD2 as a possible D gene (7 bases). The CDR3 spans 16 residues. Per germline, CDR1 LNHDA and CDR2 SQIVND (reference sequence). Deletions cut 6 bases from V and 5 bases from J, with 20 bases between. CDR3 region: CASSLREGGGNNEQFF. The CDR3, as DNA: TGTGCCAGTAGCCTGAGGGAGGGAGGGGGAAACAATGAGCAGTTCTTC.

The gene calls are TRBV7-9 and TRBJ2-5; 14 bases map to TRBD2. Germline CDR1 SEHNR, CDR2 FQNEAQ (reference sequence). This CDR3 spans 16 amino acids. V gave up 7 bases and J gave up 5 bases; unmatched junction bases: 9. The CDR3 DNA follows: TGTGCCAGCATCGTATCGGGACTAGCGGGAGCGGAGACCCAGTACTTC. Its protein product is CASIVSGLAGAETQYF.

The J gene is TRBJ2-5, the V gene TRBV24-1; either TRBD1 or TRBD2 may supply D (5 bases each). CDR1 and CDR2 (germline): KGHDR, SFDVKD. The CDR3 has 19 amino acids. V was cut by 1 base and J by 1 base, with 21 bases left in between. The DNA of the CDR3 is TGTGCCACCAGTGATTTCCTAGGTGGGGGAAAAGGCCCCCAAGAGACCCAGTACTTC. Translating gives CATSDFLGGGKGPQETQYF.

This clonotype appeared a few times. The V call is TRBV3-1, the J call TRBJ1-5, with D hard to call. The CDR3 runs 14 residues. V was pared by 2 bases and J by 8 bases, with 13 bases between. Germline V gene lookup returns CDR1 LGHDT and CDR2 YNNKEL (reference sequence). CDR3 sequence reads: CASSQYSEWEPQHF. CDR3 in DNA: TGTGCCAGCAGCCAATACAGCGAGTGGGAGCCCCAGCATTTT.

The chain links TRBV5-4 to TRBJ2-3; 8 bases match TRBD2. The germline V gene has CDR1 SGHNT and CDR2 YYREEE (reference sequence). The CDR3 sequence is 15 residues long. J was trimmed by 5 bases and V by 1 base; bases with no gene match: 6. Written as DNA, the CDR3 is TGTGCCAGCAGCTTGTCGGGAGGGCCGGGAGATACGCAGTATTTT. Translating it yields CASSLSGGPGDTQYF.

This clonotype was detected only a few times. J is TRBJ2-3 and V is TRBV14; D call uncertain. Trimming left V 3 bases short and J 8 bases short, with 9 bases between. CDR1 is SGHDN and CDR2 is FVKESK in the germline V gene. The CDR3 length is 12 residues. The CDR3 sequence is CASSQYRGTQYF. The CDR3 DNA is TGTGCCAGCAGCCAGTATCGCGGTACGCAGTATTTT. Using reference TRBV14 and TRBJ2-3 for the parts outside the CDR3, the full variable domain is EAGVTQFPSHSVIEKGQTVTLRCDPISGHDNLYWYRRVMGKEIKFLLHFVKESKQDESGMPNNRFLAERTGGTYSTLKVQPAELEDSGVYFCASSQYRGTQYFGPGTRLTVL.

This clonotype appeared a few times. The chain employs TRBV25-1 and TRBJ2-7; D may be TRBD1 (6 bases). There are 13 residues in the CDR3. Germline loops: CDR1 MGHDK, CDR2 SYGVNS. V was clipped by 1 base and J by 6 bases, with 10 bases between them. The CDR3 DNA is TGTGCCAGCAGTGAATGGGGGCCCGCCGAGCAGTACTTC. It yields the protein CASSEWGPAEQYF.

This clonotype was detected a few times. The rearrangement links TRBV11-2 to TRBJ2-3; 7 bases are a match to TRBD2. The V gene end was trimmed by 4 bases and the J gene end by 1 base; junction bases not matched to a gene: 11. The CDR3 totals 17 residues. Germline V gene lookup returns CDR1 SGHAT and CDR2 FQNNGV. The CDR3 DNA follows: TGTGCCAGCAGCTGGGGACTAACGGGCTACCGCACAGATACGCAGTATTTT. This translates into CASSWGLTGYRTDTQYF.

This clonotype was counted many times. The chain employs TRBV7-9 and TRBJ2-1; D is uncertain. V was pared by 5 bases and J by 5 bases, with 16 bases between. The CDR3 is 15 amino acids. CDR1 SEHNR and CDR2 FQNEAQ come from the germline V gene (reference sequence). The CDR3 protein is CASSTYRAAHNEQFF. In DNA, the CDR3 is TGTGCCAGCAGCACATATCGAGCTGCCCACAATGAGCAGTTCTTC.